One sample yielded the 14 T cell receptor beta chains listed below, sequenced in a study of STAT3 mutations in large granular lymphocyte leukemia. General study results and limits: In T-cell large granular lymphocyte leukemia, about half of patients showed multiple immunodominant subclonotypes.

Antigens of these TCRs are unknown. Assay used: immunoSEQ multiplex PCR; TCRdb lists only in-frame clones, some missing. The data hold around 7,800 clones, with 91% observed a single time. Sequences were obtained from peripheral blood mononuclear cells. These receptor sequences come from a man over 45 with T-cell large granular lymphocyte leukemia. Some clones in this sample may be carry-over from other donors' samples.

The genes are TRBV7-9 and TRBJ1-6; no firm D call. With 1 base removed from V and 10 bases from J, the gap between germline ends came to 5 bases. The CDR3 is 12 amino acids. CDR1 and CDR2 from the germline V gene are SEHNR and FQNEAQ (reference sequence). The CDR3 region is CASSLGLSPLHF. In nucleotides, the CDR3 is TGTGCCAGCAGCTTAGGTTTATCACCCCTCCACTTT.

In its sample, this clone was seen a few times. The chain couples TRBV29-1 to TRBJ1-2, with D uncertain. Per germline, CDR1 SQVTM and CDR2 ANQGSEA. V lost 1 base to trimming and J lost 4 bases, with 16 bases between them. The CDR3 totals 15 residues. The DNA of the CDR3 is TGCAGCGTTGAAGGAGGGCAGACAATGCTCTATGGCTACACCTTC. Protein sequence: CSVEGGQTMLYGYTF.

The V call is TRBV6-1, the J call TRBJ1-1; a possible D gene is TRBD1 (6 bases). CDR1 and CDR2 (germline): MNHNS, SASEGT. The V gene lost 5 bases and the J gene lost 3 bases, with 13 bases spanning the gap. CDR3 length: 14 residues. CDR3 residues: CASSQGLGDTEAFF. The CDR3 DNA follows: TGTGCCAGCAGTCAGGGGCTAGGGGACACTGAAGCTTTCTTT.

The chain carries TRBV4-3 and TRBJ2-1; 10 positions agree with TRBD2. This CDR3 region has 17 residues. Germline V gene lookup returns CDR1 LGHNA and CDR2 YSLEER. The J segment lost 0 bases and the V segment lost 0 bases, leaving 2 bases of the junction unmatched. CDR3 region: CASSQEGLAISYNEQFF. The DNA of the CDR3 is TGCGCCAGCAGCCAAGAGGGACTAGCGATCTCCTACAATGAGCAGTTCTTC.

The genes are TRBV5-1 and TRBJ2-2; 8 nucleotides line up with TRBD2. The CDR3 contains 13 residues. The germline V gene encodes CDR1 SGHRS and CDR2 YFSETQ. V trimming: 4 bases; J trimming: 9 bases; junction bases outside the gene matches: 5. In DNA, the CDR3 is TGCGCCAGCAGCGGGACTAGTTTCAGGGAGCTGTTTTTT. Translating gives CASSGTSFRELFF.

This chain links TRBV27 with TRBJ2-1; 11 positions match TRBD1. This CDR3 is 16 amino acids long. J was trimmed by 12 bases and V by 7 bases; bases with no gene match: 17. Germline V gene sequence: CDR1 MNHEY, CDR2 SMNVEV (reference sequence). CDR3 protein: CASNTAWDRGYFPQFF. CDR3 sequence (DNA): TGTGCCAGCAACACGGCATGGGACAGGGGGTATTTTCCGCAGTTCTTC.

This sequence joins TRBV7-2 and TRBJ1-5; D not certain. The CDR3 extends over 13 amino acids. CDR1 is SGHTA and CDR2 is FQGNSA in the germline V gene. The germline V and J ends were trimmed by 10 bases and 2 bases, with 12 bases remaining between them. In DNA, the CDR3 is TGTGCCACCCAGGCAGCCGGCAATCAGCCCCAGCATTTT. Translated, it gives CATQAAGNQPQHF.

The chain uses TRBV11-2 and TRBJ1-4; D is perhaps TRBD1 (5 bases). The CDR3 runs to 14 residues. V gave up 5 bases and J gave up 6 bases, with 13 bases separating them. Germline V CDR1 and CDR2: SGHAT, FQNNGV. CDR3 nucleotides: TGTGCCAGCAGCCGAGGGGAGGGGTATGAAAAACTGTTTTTT. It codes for CASSRGEGYEKLFF.

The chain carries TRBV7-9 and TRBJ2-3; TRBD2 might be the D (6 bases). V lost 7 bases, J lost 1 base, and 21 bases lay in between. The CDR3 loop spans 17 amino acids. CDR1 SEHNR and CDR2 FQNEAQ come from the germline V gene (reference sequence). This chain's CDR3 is CASIPSRASARTDTQYF. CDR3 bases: TGTGCCAGCATCCCCTCCCGGGCTAGCGCCCGCACAGATACGCAGTATTTT.

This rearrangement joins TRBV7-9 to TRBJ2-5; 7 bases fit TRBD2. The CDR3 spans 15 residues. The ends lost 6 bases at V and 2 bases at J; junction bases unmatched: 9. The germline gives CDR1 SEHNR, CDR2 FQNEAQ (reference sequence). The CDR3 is CASSRLGEGQETQYF. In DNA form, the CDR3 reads TGTGCCAGCAGTCGCCTAGGGGAGGGGCAAGAGACCCAGTACTTC.

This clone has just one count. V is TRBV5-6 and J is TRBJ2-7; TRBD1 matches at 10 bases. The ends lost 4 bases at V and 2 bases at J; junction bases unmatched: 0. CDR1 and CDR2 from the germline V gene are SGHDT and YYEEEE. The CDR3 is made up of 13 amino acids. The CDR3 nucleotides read TGTGCCAGCAGCGGACAGGGGGCCTACGAGCAGTACTTC. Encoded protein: CASSGQGAYEQYF.

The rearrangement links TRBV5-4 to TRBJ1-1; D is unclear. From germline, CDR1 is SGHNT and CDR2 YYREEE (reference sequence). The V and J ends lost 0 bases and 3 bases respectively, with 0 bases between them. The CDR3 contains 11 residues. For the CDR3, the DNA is TGTGCCAGCAGCTTGGACACTGAAGCTTTCTTT. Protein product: CASSLDTEAFF. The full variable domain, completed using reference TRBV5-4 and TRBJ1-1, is ETGVTQSPTHLIKTRGQQVTLRCSSQSGHNTVSWYQQALGQGPQFIFQYYREEENGRGNFPPRFSGLQFPNYSSELNVNALELDDSALYLCASSLDTEAFFGQGTRLTVV.

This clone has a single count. The CDR3, as DNA: TGTGCCAGCAGTTACTCGGGGACAGGGCTCTACGAGCAGTACTTC. It yields the protein CASSYSGTGLYEQYF. The chain links TRBV6-5 to TRBJ2-7; 9 bases fit TRBD1. This CDR3 contains 15 residues. The ends lost 0 bases at V and 3 bases at J; junction bases unmatched: 3. Per the germline V gene, CDR1 is MNHEY and CDR2 is SVGAGI.

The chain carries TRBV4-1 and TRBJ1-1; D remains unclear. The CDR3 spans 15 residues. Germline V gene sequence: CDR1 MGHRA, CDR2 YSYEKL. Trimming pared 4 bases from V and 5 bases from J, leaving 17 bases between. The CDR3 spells CASSPEHGRRTEAFF. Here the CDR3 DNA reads TGCGCCAGCAGCCCTGAACACGGGAGGAGGACTGAAGCTTTCTTT.